This TCR beta chain was obtained from a study of T-cell reconstitution after alpha-beta-depleted transplantation in children listed by TCRdb under 2016. Looking at the study overall: Using TCR repertoire profiling, the study followed T-cell immune reconstitution in a quantitative way in children after TCRalphabeta/CD19-depleted allogeneic hematopoietic cell transplantation.

Details on this clonotype: Its antigen is not yet known. Within one base of it there is no much larger clone, and no base qualities were kept.

What the authors observed across the whole study: The frequencies of hyperexpanded clones fell over the following months, and after one year, T-cell counts and TCRbeta diversity were mostly attributed to newly produced T cells. The high TCRbeta diversity at day 60 in some patients was ascribed to recipient T cells and intrathymic progenitors that had survived conditioning. The apparently early recovery of alphabetaT-cell counts about two months after transplant reportedly depended on only several hundred rapidly expanded clones that came from non-depleted graft cells.

Per the publication, the treatment or condition label means: allogeneic hematopoietic cell transplantation with graft depleted of TCRalphabeta T cells and CD19 B cells. The children who served as transplant recipients had been given grafts of TCRalphabeta/CD19-depleted allogeneic hematopoietic cells. The library was prepared using PCR. The sample was run on an Illumina HiSeq 2500. Molecular barcoding was employed in the preparation of TCR libraries, with unique molecular identifiers being used to normalize TCRbeta repertoire quantification. Using fastp trimming at Q25 and MiXCR clonotype assembly, TCRdb reanalyzed the public sequencing data and kept in-frame beta chains. CDR3 protein duplicates are merged, each entry listing the most common genes and DNA. This sample has 95,000 to 150,000 distinct CDR3 sequences in its table, and 23% of those were observed once. The top ten clonotypes cover more than 9% of the sample.

From cysteine to phenylalanine, the CDR3 is 14 amino acids long. This entry keeps only the CDR3 DNA: 42 bases, framed from base 1. V gives up 3 bases and J gives up 3 bases, and the segment between their germline ends measures 12 bases. For CDR1 and CDR2, the germline V gene lists SGHRS and YFSETQ. Source: PBMCs, mostly from graft donor cells, taken 180 days after TCRalphabeta/CD19-depleted stem cell transplant. The TCR originated in a male patient under 10 years old who had a stem cell transplant for chronic granulomatous disease, so the T cells may come from the graft donor. Recombination linked TRBV5-1 to TRBJ2-5; TRBD2 is a possible D gene, resting on 5 matching bases. For the CDR3, the sequence is CASSSRDLKETQYF. The DNA sequence reads TGCGCCAGCAGCTCCCGGGATCTAAAAGAGACCCAGTACTTC. Reference TRBV5-1 and TRBJ2-5 genes cover what lies past the CDR3, so the full variable domain is KAGVTQTPRYLIKTRGQQVTLSCSPISGHRSVSWYQQTPGQGLQFLFEYFSETQRNKGNFPGRFSGRQFSNSRSEMNVSTLELGDSALYLCASSSRDLKETQYFGPGTRLLVL.